This TCR beta chain was recovered during a study of blood T cell repertoires in COVID-19. Study details: There were acute and convalescent COVID-19 samples, and they came from the United States, Italy and Spain.

Under the authors' procedure: Nucleated cell number was recorded as an estimate derived from reference gene primer amplification. Profiled with immunoSEQ multiplex PCR; TCRdb holds only in-frame clones, not every one. D and trimming come from the DNA, and the V and J calls and clone size come from that table. Among 200,000 to 300,000 clones listed, about 86% were seen once. Living in 20 to 30 US areas, the participants were between roughly 18 and 89 years of age. CDR1 and CDR2 from the germline V gene are GTSNPN and SVGIG (reference sequence). Deletions cut 5 bases from V and 4 bases from J, with 11 bases between. CDR3 size: 12 residues.

This sequence was found in a woman in her thirties or forties with acute COVID-19. Sequencing used PBMCs or T cells enriched from blood (not recorded which). V and J are TRBV30 and TRBJ2-5, with D maybe TRBD1 (6 bases). The CDR3 here is CAWEQGRETQYF. In DNA form, the CDR3 reads TGTGCCTGGGAACAGGGTCGAGAGACCCAGTACTTC.